The TCR beta chain under discussion was sequenced for a study of blood T cells in healthy people across ages. Study-wide background: Template-switching capture recovered about one barcoded beta molecule per two T cells. Study results and caveats: The study lacked donor CMV status, which possibly confounded expanded clonotype changes. Higher diversity and more naive CD4+ cells were features of long-lived donors, compared to aged donors.

The CDR3 spans 13 residues. V shed 7 bases and J 5 bases; nucleotides not matched to a gene: 8. Germline CDR1 and CDR2: SGHKS and YYEKEE (reference sequence). Turning to this clonotype: Its cognate antigen is unknown.

A sample-barcoded 5' primer and a J-beta primer mix were used in a second PCR of about 7 to 12 cycles. Using its own MiXCR run on the 5' RACE reads, TCRdb lists one record per CDR3 protein. The data show 1.2 million to 1.5 million distinct CDR3 sequences, with 45% to 70% seen just once and roughly 7% held by the top ten. This sequence was found in a man between 18 and 29 years old in good health. Sequencing was carried out using blood. The chain joins TRBV5-5 to TRBJ1-1, with 7 bases lining up with TRBD1. This CDR3 is CASFETGSTEAFF. In DNA, the CDR3 is TGTGCCAGCTTTGAGACAGGGTCGACTGAAGCTTTCTTT.